This T cell receptor beta chain was profiled in a study of beta chain features in type 1 diabetes. The germline V gene has CDR1 MNHEY and CDR2 SVGAGI. After removal of 7 bases from V and 6 bases from J, the junction contained 9 bases not matched to a gene. The CDR3 contains 14 residues. Blood was drawn once from each donor into heparinised tubes. The draws averaged around 120 mL. Isolation of CD4+ naive, central memory, regulatory and stem cell-like memory cells was achieved by sorting via CD45RO/CCR7/CD25/CD127/CD95/CD27. All of the sorted populations showed purity greater than 95%. Study findings and constraints: Type 1 diabetes patients had TCRB CDR3s that were shorter (moderately but significantly so) in all four CD4+ subsets.

This clone occurred many times. Its antigen is unknown. Expressed TCRB transcripts were sequenced, since all the RNA that had been isolated was reverse transcribed. Clones were read by immunoSEQ multiplex PCR, and TCRdb kept only the in-frame ones, dropping some. The data show about 220,000 clones, with approximately 11% seen just once and less than 1.5% held by the top ten. The sequencing sample was made of central memory CD4+ T cells from blood. This rearrangement joins TRBV6-5 to TRBJ2-7, with 10 bases matching TRBD2. The origin of this receptor is a man aged 18 to 35 in good health. The CDR3 region is CASKPGLAYREQYF. DNA of the CDR3: TGTGCCAGCAAACCGGGACTAGCGTATCGCGAGCAGTACTTC.